This T cell receptor beta chain was identified during a study of shared clonotypes between healthy human individuals. Only in-frame clones appear in the TCRdb table, and some are missing; sequencing was by immunoSEQ multiplex PCR. Of 1.4 million to 1.5 million clones in the sample, roughly 97% are singletons; the top ten hold about 1%. This receptor was taken from a man aged 25 to 45 in good health. Sequenced: naive CD4+ T cells sorted from blood. The subset was: CD45RA+ positively selected.

The CDR3 sequence is CASSQVGGNSGNTIYF. The CDR3, as DNA: TGCGCCAGCAGCCAAGTGGGGGGAAACTCTGGAAACACCATATATTTT. The V gene is TRBV4-3, the J gene TRBJ1-3; D may be TRBD1 (5 bases). V gave up 1 base and J gave up 0 bases, with 10 bases separating them. CDR3 size: 16 residues. Germline V CDR1 and CDR2: LGHNA, YSLEER.